This T cell receptor (beta chain) was documented in a study of cytomegalovirus exposure and HLA in healthy donors. Points on this clone: Antigen: not known.

Study-level findings and limits: As a later analysis revealed, the rate of TCR association differed by HLA locus, with DRB1 most and HLA-C fewest.

The V gene lost 5 bases and the J gene lost 3 bases, with 16 bases spanning the gap. Germline-derived CDR1 and CDR2 are MNHNY and SVGAGI (reference sequence). The CDR3 runs to 15 residues. The PCR was carried out with 60 Vbeta primers and 13 Jbeta primers. Assay: immunoSEQ multiplex PCR; the TCRdb copy retains only in-frame clones and omits some. This table lists 180,000 or so clones. The sequenced sample consisted of PBMCs. The source of this sequence is a woman between 18 and 29 years old in good health and CMV-seropositive. The V call is TRBV6-6, the J call TRBJ1-1, with D unclear. CDR3 in amino acids: CASSQSRSGHTEAFF. The CDR3 DNA reads as TGTGCCAGCAGTCAATCCCGGAGCGGGCACACTGAAGCTTTCTTT.